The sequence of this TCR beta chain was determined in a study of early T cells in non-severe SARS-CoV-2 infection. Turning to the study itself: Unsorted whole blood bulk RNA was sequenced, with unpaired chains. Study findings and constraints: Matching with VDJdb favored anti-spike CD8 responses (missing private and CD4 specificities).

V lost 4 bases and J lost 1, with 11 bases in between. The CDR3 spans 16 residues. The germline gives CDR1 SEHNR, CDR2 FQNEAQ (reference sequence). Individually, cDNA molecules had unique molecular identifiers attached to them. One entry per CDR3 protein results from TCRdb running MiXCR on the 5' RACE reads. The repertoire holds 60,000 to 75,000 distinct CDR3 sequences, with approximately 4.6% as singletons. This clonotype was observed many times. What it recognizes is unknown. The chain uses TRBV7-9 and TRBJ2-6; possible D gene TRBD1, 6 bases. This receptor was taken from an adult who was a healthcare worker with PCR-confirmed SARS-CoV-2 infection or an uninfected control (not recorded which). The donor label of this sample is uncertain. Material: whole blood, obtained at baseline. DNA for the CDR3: TGTGCCAGCAGCTCGGACAGTTGGTCTGGGGCCAACGTCCTGACTTTC. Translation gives CASSSDSWSGANVLTF.